This T cell receptor beta chain was sequenced during a study of identical twins (dated by TCRdb to the mid-2010s). With respect to the entire study: TCR alpha and beta repertoires from monozygotic twins, unrelated adults of various ages and cord blood were deep-sequenced to test whether fetal clonotypes persist. To rule out contamination, the twin experiments were replicated at different times with different library preparation protocols.

For CDR1 and CDR2, the germline V gene (reference sequence) lists LNHDA and SQIVND. The germline V end is reduced by 6 bases and the J end by 2 bases; junction bases left unmatched: 16. Spanning cysteine to phenylalanine, the CDR3 consists of 18 amino acids. Only the CDR3 region is kept as DNA, spanning 54 bases read in frame from base 1. Summary of the overall study and its limitations: Fewer insertions were carried by abundant cord blood beta clonotypes, a similar but weaker trend appeared in young adult naive repertoires, and no such trend appeared in memory repertoires. In monozygotic twins, out-of-frame TCR alpha sharing was systematically underestimated by recombination models, although the models agreed with sharing between unrelated individuals. A weaker excess of twin sharing was found in beta out-of-frame sequences because the signal-to-noise ratio was lowered by fewer shared sequences. Compared with coincidental sharing between unrelated individuals, out-of-frame TCR alpha sequences shared between twins had an excess of sequences with low generation probability. Because the same donors could not be followed over many years, the conclusions relied on cross-sectional statistical analysis. Zero-insertion analyses could be partly confounded by invariant T cells such as MAIT and iNKT, though diverse VJ usage argued against such confounding for most clonotypes.

Every donor in the study was a healthy Caucasian. The twin cohort comprised three pairs of female monozygotic twins, all aged roughly 18 to 30 years. Positive isolation kits from Invitrogen were used to isolate the CD4+ and CD8+ T cell populations. To prepare the library, 5' RACE was applied. TCRdb lists the instrument as Illumina HiSeq 2000. A universal primer binding site was introduced by template switching, and a unique molecular identifier was present in the final cDNA, enabling accurate counting of TCR cDNA molecules. Specific primers in the conserved constant-segment region were used to synthesize first-strand cDNA for the TCR alpha and beta chains. To control for contamination, each cDNA library was double barcoded with a SMART-Mk sample barcode plus Illumina barcodes. TruSeq adapter sequences, together with Illumina sample barcodes, were added in two successive PCR steps. Sequencing of the TCR alpha and beta cDNA libraries was done on the Illumina HiSeq platform using custom primers. The authors processed their data as follows. MiGEC processed the raw reads to extract unique molecular identifiers, while MiXCR was used to determine the CDR3 positions. For each individual, recombination models were inferred using an EM algorithm with the repgenHMM and IGoR tools. Shared clonotype analysis was performed with the tcR package in R, normalizing sharing by the product of cloneset sizes. Out-of-frame nonproductive sequences were analyzed to study raw recombination free of thymic and clonal selection effects. TCRdb ran its own pipeline on the public reads, namely fastp trimming at Q25 and MiXCR clone calling, and kept in-frame beta chains. CDR3 protein sequences are deduplicated, and each keeps its most common genes and DNA. TCRdb, not the authors, supplied the V and J calls. This sample comprises around 490,000 distinct CDR3 sequences, around 15% of them detected only once. Approximately 0.98% of the sample is in the top ten clones.

A remark on this clonotype: This receptor's antigen is unknown. No much larger clone exists at a distance of one base, and base qualities are not known.

The same data also contributed to another study, on yellow fever vaccine responses in identical twins. The second paper further reports: The authors reported that the T cell response to vaccination in identical twins appeared partly convergent and partly personalized. Focusing on identical twins, the study followed the T cell clones that responded to the vaccine, and did so with precision.

The sequence links TRBV19 to TRBJ2-1; TRBD2 fits 7 bases in the junction. The source material was CD4+ T cells sorted from blood. This TCR derives from a woman aged 18-29 years in good health. The CDR3 corresponds to CASSPWAGDPSTYNEQFF. The DNA sequence reads TGTGCCAGTAGCCCTTGGGCGGGAGACCCGTCGACCTACAATGAGCAGTTCTTC.